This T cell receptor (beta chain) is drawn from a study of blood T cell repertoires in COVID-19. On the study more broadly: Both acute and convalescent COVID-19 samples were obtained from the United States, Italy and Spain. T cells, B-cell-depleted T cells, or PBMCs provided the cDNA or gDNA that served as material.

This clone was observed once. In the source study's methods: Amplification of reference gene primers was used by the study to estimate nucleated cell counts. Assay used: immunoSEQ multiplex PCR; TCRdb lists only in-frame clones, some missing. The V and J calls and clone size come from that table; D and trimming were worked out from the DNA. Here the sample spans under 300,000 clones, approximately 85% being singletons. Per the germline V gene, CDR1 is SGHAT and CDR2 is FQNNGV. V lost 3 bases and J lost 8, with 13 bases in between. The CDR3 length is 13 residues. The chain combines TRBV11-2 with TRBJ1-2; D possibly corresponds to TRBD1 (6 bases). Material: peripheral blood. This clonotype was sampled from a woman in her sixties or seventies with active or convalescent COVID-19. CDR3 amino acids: CASSLDGQFGYTF. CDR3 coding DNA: TGTGCCAGCAGCTTGGACGGACAGTTCGGCTACACCTTC.